This T cell receptor beta chain comes out of a study of cytomegalovirus exposure and HLA in healthy donors. The PCR contained 60 Vbeta and 13 Jbeta primers. Sequencing used immunoSEQ multiplex PCR; TCRdb keeps in-frame clones, though not all of them. The sample comprises 150,000 to 200,000 clones, more than 60% of which are singletons, and about 2.5% rests with the top ten. There are 12 residues in the CDR3. Germline assignment: CDR1 PRHDT and CDR2 FYEKMQ (reference sequence). V was clipped by 2 bases and J by 11 bases, with 12 bases between them. The chain uses TRBV13 and TRBJ2-5; possible D gene TRBD1, 6 bases. The receptor was derived from a human donor in good health. The sequenced material came from PBMCs. The CDR3 DNA follows: TGTGCCAGCAGCTTAAGGGGGTGGGGGCAGTACTTC. Protein sequence: CASSLRGWGQYF.